Listed here are 30 T cell receptor beta chains from one sample, sequenced in a study of blood T cell repertoires in COVID-19. Profiling relied on immunoSEQ multiplex PCR, and the TCRdb table lists in-frame clones only, not all of them. The sample consists of some 260,000 clones, about 90% of them appearing once. Sequences were obtained from peripheral blood. The receptors here all came from a man between 18 and 29 years old with active or convalescent COVID-19.

This clone has a single count. V usage is TRBV11-2 and J usage is TRBJ1-2; 8 bases fit TRBD1. Germline-derived CDR1 and CDR2 are SGHAT and FQNNGV. The CDR3 covers 15 residues. V lost 5 bases to trimming and J lost 8 bases; unmatched junction nucleotides: 13. CDR3 residues: CASSLGQAYRGGYTF. The CDR3 nucleotides are TGTGCCAGCAGCCTGGGACAGGCCTATAGGGGCGGCTACACCTTC.

CDR3 loop: CSVKDRGREDEQYF. CDR3 DNA sequence: TGCAGCGTCAAGGACAGGGGAAGGGAGGACGAGCAGTACTTC. The rearrangement links TRBV29-1 to TRBJ2-7; TRBD1 agrees at 9 bases. Germline lookup yields CDR1 SQVTM and CDR2 ANQGSEA. J was trimmed by 5 bases and V by 6 bases; bases with no gene match: 11. This CDR3 region has 14 residues.

The CDR3 DNA reads TGTGCCAGCAGCTTAGGACGAGGGAATCACCAAGAGACCCAGTACTTC. This sequence encodes CASSLGRGNHQETQYF. The chain has TRBV7-9 and TRBJ2-5; D is perhaps TRBD2 (5 bases). Trimming shortened V by 1 base and J by 0 bases, and 12 bases separated the two germline ends. The CDR3 covers 16 residues. Germline V gene lookup returns CDR1 SEHNR and CDR2 FQNEAQ (reference sequence).

V usage is TRBV2 and J usage is TRBJ1-2, with TRBD1 matching 10 bases. The germline V gene encodes CDR1 SNHLY and CDR2 FYNNEI. This CDR3 region has 13 residues. V gave up 4 bases and J gave up 8 bases; unmatched junction bases: 4. In nucleotides, the CDR3 is TGTGCCAGCAGTGGACAGGGGGCGGAAGGCTACACCTTC. Protein: CASSGQGAEGYTF.

Details on this clone: At one end, the junction sequence differs from germline, possibly due to a read error. CDR3 DNA sequence: TGCGCCCGCAGCGGGGGGGCGGGTAGCTCCTACAATGAGCAGTTCTTC. This codes for CARSGGAGSSYNEQFF. J is TRBJ2-1 and V is TRBV5-1, with 10 bases identical to TRBD2. CDR1 is SGHRS and CDR2 is YFSETQ in the germline V gene. There are 16 residues in the CDR3.

The chain uses TRBV7-9 and TRBJ1-5, with D tentatively TRBD1 (6 bases). The CDR3 has 15 amino acids. From germline, CDR1 is SEHNR and CDR2 FQNEAQ (reference sequence). Trimming stripped 1 base from V and 6 bases from J, with 13 bases between. The CDR3: CASSLDVRGGQPQHF. The CDR3 coding sequence is TGTGCCAGCAGCTTAGATGTCAGGGGCGGTCAGCCCCAGCATTTT.

J is TRBJ1-2 and V is TRBV29-1, with 8 positions matching TRBD1. In germline, CDR1 is SQVTM, CDR2 ANQGSEA. V trimming: 3 bases; J trimming: 3 bases; junction bases outside the gene matches: 3. The CDR3 consists of 13 residues. Written as DNA, the CDR3 is TGCAGCGTTGAGTCAGGGGGCGACTATGGCTACACCTTC. Translation: CSVESGGDYGYTF.

The rearrangement links TRBV7-9 to TRBJ2-5; D is ambiguous. The CDR3 consists of 12 residues. V shed 5 bases and J shed 5 bases, with 9 bases lying between them. The germline V gene has CDR1 SEHNR and CDR2 FQNEAQ (reference sequence). DNA for the CDR3: TGTGCCAGCAGCCTCCGAAGCGAGACCCAGTACTTC. It codes for CASSLRSETQYF.

This clone was counted a few times. J is TRBJ2-7 and V is TRBV20-1; D is unclear. This CDR3 has 11 amino acids. Germline values: CDR1 DFQATT, CDR2 SNEGSKA (reference sequence). Deletions cut 7 bases from V and 4 bases from J, with 11 bases between. The CDR3 is CSGGQQYEQYF. CDR3 coding DNA: TGCAGTGGTGGGCAGCAGTACGAGCAGTACTTC.

This chain uses TRBV7-2 with TRBJ2-1; 13 bases align to TRBD2. Per the germline V gene, CDR1 is SGHTA and CDR2 is FQGNSA. Trimming took 5 bases from V and 3 from J; bases not matched to a gene: 13. CDR3 size: 19 residues. The CDR3 protein is CASSPRGTSGGGSYNEQFF. CDR3 nucleotides: TGTGCCAGCAGCCCGCGCGGTACTAGCGGGGGGGGAAGCTACAATGAGCAGTTCTTC.

The chain has TRBV5-4 and TRBJ1-2; D call uncertain. Trimming stripped 3 bases from V and 8 bases from J, with 17 bases between. The CDR3 is 14 residues long. The germline V gene encodes CDR1 SGHNT and CDR2 YYREEE (reference sequence). In DNA form, the CDR3 reads TGTGCCAGCAGCTCCCCCCCTTCGGAGATCGGCTACACCTTC. Encoded protein: CASSSPPSEIGYTF.

V gene TRBV6-2 or TRBV6-3 combines with J gene TRBJ2-2; TRBD2 matches 11 bases. Trimming at V came to 0 bases and at J to 4 bases, leaving 1 base not matched to a gene. CDR1 is MNHEY and CDR2 is SVGEGT in the germline V gene. This CDR3 spans 16 amino acids. The CDR3 DNA is TGTGCCAGCAGTTACTCGGGACTAGCGGTCACCGGGGAGCTGTTTTTT. Translating gives CASSYSGLAVTGELFF.

Only a few counts were recorded for this clone. The CDR3 sequence is CASSPGQYNEQFF. DNA for the CDR3: TGTGCCAGCTCACCAGGACAGTACAATGAGCAGTTCTTC. The V gene is TRBV18, the J gene TRBJ2-1; D is possibly TRBD1 (6 bases). CDR3 length equals 13 residues. Trimming took off 2 bases at V and 4 bases at J, with 6 bases between the two ends. Germline V gene sequence: CDR1 KGHSH, CDR2 LQKENI.

The chain links TRBV10-1 to TRBJ1-1; 7 nucleotides line up with TRBD1. CDR1 is WNHNN, CDR2 SYGVQD, per germline (reference sequence). V shed 7 bases and J 4 bases; nucleotides not matched to a gene: 6. The CDR3 extends over 13 amino acids. Written as DNA, the CDR3 is TGCGCCAGCATGGAAGGGGGCGGCACTGAAGCTTTCTTT. The encoded protein is CASMEGGGTEAFF.

This clone has only one observation. V and J are TRBV5-4 and TRBJ1-3; 7 bases map to TRBD1. The CDR3 extends over 15 amino acids. Trimming at V came to 0 bases and at J to 3 bases, leaving 3 bases not matched to a gene. Per germline, CDR1 SGHNT and CDR2 YYREEE (reference sequence). CDR3 loop: CASSLEGASGNTIYF. CDR3 nucleotide sequence: TGTGCCAGCAGCTTGGAGGGGGCTAGTGGAAACACCATATATTTT.

Only a few counts were recorded for this clone. This chain uses TRBV6-5 with TRBJ1-1, with D perhaps matching TRBD1 (6 bases). The V end lost 5 bases, the J end lost 6 bases, and 16 bases lay between the germline ends. The CDR3 length is 14 residues. CDR1 is MNHEY and CDR2 is SVGAGI in the germline V gene. As DNA, the CDR3 is TGTGCCAGCAGTATGAGGGGGGGGGTCCCTGAAGCTTTCTTT. This sequence encodes CASSMRGGVPEAFF.

This clone was recorded only once. The CDR3 loop reads CASSLSHGTSKVTGELFF. The CDR3 DNA reads as TGTGCCAGCAGCTTATCCCACGGGACTAGCAAGGTCACCGGGGAGCTGTTTTTT. V is TRBV11-2 and J is TRBJ2-2; 9 nucleotides align to TRBD2. CDR1 SGHAT and CDR2 FQNNGV come from the germline V gene. This CDR3 contains 18 residues. J gave up 4 bases and V 2 bases, and 11 bases lay outside the gene matches.

The chain has TRBV7-2 and TRBJ2-1; 7 bases agree with TRBD2. Trimming at V came to 5 bases and at J to 4 bases, leaving 11 bases not matched to a gene. CDR1 is SGHTA and CDR2 is FQGNSA in the germline V gene. CDR3 size: 16 residues. The CDR3 reads CASSREALAVYNEQFF. CDR3 sequence (DNA): TGTGCCAGCAGCCGCGAGGCGCTAGCGGTTTACAATGAGCAGTTCTTC. Full variable domain (missing parts from reference TRBV7-2 and TRBJ2-1): GAGVSQSPSNKVTEKGKDVELRCDPISGHTALYWYRQSLGQGLEFLIYFQGNSAPDKSGLPSDRFSAERTGGSVSTLTIQRTQQEDSAVYLCASSREALAVYNEQFFGPGTRLTVL.

This sequence joins TRBV6-5 and TRBJ1-1, with a possible D match to TRBD1 (5 bases). Germline V gives CDR1 MNHEY, CDR2 SVGAGI. This CDR3 is 15 amino acids long. Trimming pared 6 bases from V and 5 bases from J, leaving 19 bases between. The CDR3 spells CASRSRQQKNTEAFF. The CDR3 bases are TGTGCCAGCAGGTCCCGACAGCAGAAAAATACTGAAGCTTTCTTT.

V gene TRBV27 combines with J gene TRBJ1-2, with a possible D match to TRBD1 (5 bases). The CDR3 totals 13 residues. Germline lookup yields CDR1 MNHEY and CDR2 SMNVEV (reference sequence). The germline V and J ends were trimmed by 5 bases and 0 bases, with 7 bases remaining between them. CDR3 protein: CASSPTANYGYTF. The CDR3 DNA reads as TGTGCCAGCAGTCCGACAGCTAACTATGGCTACACCTTC.

The sample holds one count of this clone. The V and J genes are TRBV5-1 and TRBJ1-2, with 7 bases identical to TRBD1. Germline lookup yields CDR1 SGHRS and CDR2 YFSETQ. With V trimmed by 1 base and J by 4 bases, 4 bases remained unmatched. The CDR3 is 14 residues long. The CDR3 loop reads CASSLSGQVYGYTF. The CDR3 DNA reads TGCGCCAGCAGCTTGAGTGGACAGGTCTATGGCTACACCTTC.

V and J are TRBV10-3 and TRBJ2-1, with 10 bases lining up with TRBD2. Germline V gene sequence: CDR1 ENHRY, CDR2 SYGVKD. The CDR3 contains 16 residues. Trimming cost V 3 bases and J 3 bases; bases outside gene matches: 5. CDR3 in DNA: TGTGCCATCAGTGACCTAACTAGCGGGAACTACAATGAGCAGTTCTTC. Amino acids: CAISDLTSGNYNEQFF.

The CDR3 DNA reads as TGTGCCAGCAGTGATCGCCGGGACAGGGGTGCGCGTAACTATGGCTACACCTTC. Translating gives CASSDRRDRGARNYGYTF. The chain is built from TRBV2 and TRBJ1-2, with 10 bases identical to TRBD1. In germline, CDR1 is SNHLY, CDR2 FYNNEI. The CDR3 consists of 18 residues. J lost 1 base, V lost 3 bases, and 11 bases had no gene match.

This chain connects TRBV7-2 to TRBJ2-2; 9 bases fit TRBD2. Trimming cost V 5 bases and J 0 bases; bases outside gene matches: 7. The CDR3 contains 17 residues. Germline V gives CDR1 SGHTA, CDR2 FQGNSA. The CDR3 bases are TGTGCCAGCAGCGTGACTAGCGGCCTTTCGAACACCGGGGAGCTGTTTTTT. This translates into CASSVTSGLSNTGELFF.

This chain connects TRBV7-8 to TRBJ1-1; weak D call: TRBD1 (6 bases). This CDR3 is 15 amino acids long. Per germline, CDR1 SGHVS and CDR2 FQNEAQ. The V end was cut by 4 bases, the J end by 5 bases, with 17 bases between. The CDR3 DNA reads as TGTGCCAGCAGCTCACTACAAGGGACAATAACTGAAGCTTTCTTT. Translating it yields CASSSLQGTITEAFF.

Only a few counts were recorded for this clone. The chain is built from TRBV9 and TRBJ2-7, with 8 bases matching TRBD1. The J segment lost 6 bases and the V segment lost 4 bases, leaving 9 bases of the junction unmatched. Germline lookup yields CDR1 SGDLS and CDR2 YYNGEE. This CDR3 has 14 residues. CDR3 loop: CASSLGQGGFEQYF. CDR3 nucleotides: TGTGCCAGCAGCCTTGGACAGGGTGGATTCGAGCAGTACTTC.

With regard to this clone: Germline is not matched at one junction end, which may reflect a read error. The rearrangement uses TRBV7-2 and TRBJ1-4; a weak D match, TRBD1 (6 bases). Germline lookup yields CDR1 SGHTA and CDR2 FQGNSA. This CDR3 is built from 14 residues. CDR3 sequence: CASSLAQGNGKLFF. CDR3 DNA: TGTGCCAGCAGCTTAGCGCAGGGGAATGGAAAACTGTTTTTT.

This clone was detected once. The chain links TRBV7-9 to TRBJ2-1; weak D call: TRBD2 (6 bases). The V and J ends lost 7 bases and 5 bases respectively, with 21 bases between them. The germline gives CDR1 SEHNR, CDR2 FQNEAQ (reference sequence). This CDR3 is built from 16 residues. This CDR3 is CASTQVSWGVNNEQFF. The CDR3 nucleotides are TGTGCCAGCACCCAAGTTTCCTGGGGGGTAAACAATGAGCAGTTCTTC.

This clone was picked up a small number of times. The rearrangement uses TRBV19 and TRBJ1-6; D may be TRBD1 (6 bases). This CDR3 has 15 residues. The V end lost 2 bases, the J end lost 7 bases, and 12 bases lay between the germline ends. Germline V gene data show CDR1 as LNHDA and CDR2 as SQIVND (reference sequence). The CDR3 DNA follows: TGTGCCAGTAGTATAACAGGGCTGCTCAATTCACCCCTCCACTTT. This codes for CASSITGLLNSPLHF.

The V gene is TRBV6-5, the J gene TRBJ1-5; 9 bases fit TRBD1. V dropped 0 bases and J dropped 7; count of bases not matched to a gene: 4. Germline assignment: CDR1 MNHEY and CDR2 SVGAGI. The CDR3 runs to 15 residues. Written as DNA, the CDR3 is TGTGCCAGCAGTTACTCGAGTACAGGGGGCCAGCCCCAGCATTTT. It yields the protein CASSYSSTGGQPQHF.